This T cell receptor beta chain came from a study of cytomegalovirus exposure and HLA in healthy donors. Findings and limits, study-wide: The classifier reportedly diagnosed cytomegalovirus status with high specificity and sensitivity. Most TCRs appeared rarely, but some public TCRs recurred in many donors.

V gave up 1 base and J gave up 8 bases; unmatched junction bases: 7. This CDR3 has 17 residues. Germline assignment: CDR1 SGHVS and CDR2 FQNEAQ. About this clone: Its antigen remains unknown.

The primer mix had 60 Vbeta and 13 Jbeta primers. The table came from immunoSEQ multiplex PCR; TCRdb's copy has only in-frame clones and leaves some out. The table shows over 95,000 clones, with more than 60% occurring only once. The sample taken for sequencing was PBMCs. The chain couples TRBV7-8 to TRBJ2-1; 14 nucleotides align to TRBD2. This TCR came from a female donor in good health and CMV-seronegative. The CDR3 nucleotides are TGTGCCAGCAGCTTAGATGAGACTAGCGGGGGGGCGTATGAGCAGTTCTTC. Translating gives CASSLDETSGGAYEQFF.